This section outlines one T cell receptor (beta chain) sequence together with its context. Its antigen is currently unknown. This entry belongs to a study of shared clonotypes between healthy human individuals. Clones were read by immunoSEQ multiplex PCR, and TCRdb kept only the in-frame ones, dropping some. The sample has 650,000 to 800,000 clones, around 92% seen once; the top ten hold approximately 24%. The V end lost 6 bases, the J end lost 4 bases, and 15 bases lay between the germline ends. The CDR3 has 14 residues. Germline loops: CDR1 SNHLY, CDR2 FYNNEI. Points from the study as a whole: Among four donors, around 5% of naive CD4 clonotypes were found in common.

CD45RO negativity and positive selection for CCR7 defined naive CD8 cells, a population that excluded terminally differentiated effector memory CD45RA+ cells. The donor cohort consisted entirely of Caucasian adults residing in Nashville, Tennessee. The sequence was collected from a man aged 25-45 years in good health. The chain has TRBV2 and TRBJ1-1; TRBD1 is a possible D gene (5 bases). Specimen: naive CD8+ T cells sorted from blood. CDR3 in DNA: TGTGCCAGCAGCCTTGGAGGGGTGAGCACTGAAGCTTTCTTT. Its translation is CASSLGGVSTEAFF.